Below are 32 T cell receptor beta chains sequenced from a single sample in a study of shared T cell receptors in the human thymus. Repertoires were generated with immunoSEQ multiplex PCR, while TCRdb's copy carries only in-frame clones and drops some. Among roughly 560,000 clones listed, 70% to 80% were seen once. These same data were also listed under a study on human thymus T cells.

Input material: thymocytes. The receptors stem from a boy under two years old with a congenital heart defect.

This clone was found once. The chain employs TRBV7-2 and TRBJ2-7, with 7 bases that match TRBD2. The CDR3 has 14 amino acids. The V gene end was trimmed by 8 bases and the J gene end by 4 bases; junction bases not matched to a gene: 11. Germline V gene sequence: CDR1 SGHTA, CDR2 FQGNSA. The CDR3 DNA reads as TGTGCCAGCGGCTCGGCGGGAGTACGGTACGAGCAGTACTTC. Its translation: CASGSAGVRYEQYF.

This clone was seen just once. V gene TRBV7-2 combines with J gene TRBJ2-3, with TRBD2 as a possible D gene (6 bases). The V and J ends lost 0 bases and 4 bases respectively, with 23 bases between them. The germline CDR1 and CDR2 sequences are SGHTA and FQGNSA. The CDR3 runs to 19 residues. CDR3 protein: CASSLAPPFDSGPSDTQYF. CDR3 sequence (DNA): TGTGCCAGCAGCTTAGCGCCCCCTTTCGATAGCGGCCCATCAGATACGCAGTATTTT.

J is TRBJ2-7 and V is TRBV15; the match to TRBD2 covers 9 bases. Germline assignment: CDR1 LNHNV and CDR2 YYDKDF (reference sequence). With 2 bases clipped from V and 3 bases from J, the junction kept 8 bases outside the gene matches. The CDR3 covers 16 residues. For the CDR3, the DNA is TGTGCCACCAGCAGACCTACTAGCGGGTGCATCTACGAGCAGTACTTC. Protein sequence: CATSRPTSGCIYEQYF.

CDR3 residues: CASSHGAGGNNEQFF. CDR3 DNA sequence: TGTGCCAGCAGCCACGGAGCGGGAGGCAACAATGAGCAGTTCTTC. J is TRBJ2-1 and V is TRBV4-2; 9 nucleotides match TRBD2. V dropped 3 bases and J dropped 5; count of bases not matched to a gene: 5. CDR1 and CDR2 from the germline V gene are LGHNA and YNFKEQ. The CDR3 consists of 15 residues.

The V call is TRBV19, the J call TRBJ1-4; 9 nucleotides align to TRBD1. V lost 3 bases, J lost 8 bases, and 7 bases stayed unmatched. Germline V CDR1 and CDR2: LNHDA, SQIVND (reference sequence). The CDR3 is 15 residues long. The CDR3 nucleotides read TGTGCCAGTAGTATGGGGGACAGGGAAAGGGAAAAACTGTTTTTT. Translated, it gives CASSMGDREREKLFF.

This CDR3 is CASSKDRAGKPYEQYF. CDR3 DNA sequence: TGTGCCAGCAGCAAAGATCGGGCAGGGAAACCCTACGAGCAGTACTTC. J is TRBJ2-7 and V is TRBV21-1; TRBD1 is the table's D call, not checked against the DNA. TRBV21-1 is classified as a pseudogene. This CDR3 region has 16 residues.

The V call is TRBV4-2, the J call TRBJ1-1, with TRBD1 matching 7 bases. The CDR3 contains 16 residues. Losses at the gene ends were 4 bases for V and 2 bases for J; bases not matched to a gene: 10. Germline V gene lookup returns CDR1 LGHNA and CDR2 YNFKEQ. CDR3 nucleotide sequence: TGTGCCAGCAGCCCCCGCTTGGCAGGGGGAAACACTGAAGCTTTCTTT. Its translation: CASSPRLAGGNTEAFF.

This clone was counted once. The rearrangement links TRBV7-6 to TRBJ2-7, with 9 bases matching TRBD1. The CDR3 has 14 residues. The V and J ends lost 5 bases and 3 bases, in that order; junction bases with no gene match: 5. Germline V CDR1 and CDR2: SGHVS, FNYEAQ. The CDR3 coding sequence is TGTGCCAGCAGCCATGGACAGGGGATCTACGAGCAGTACTTC. Translation: CASSHGQGIYEQYF. The variable domain in full, completed from reference TRBV7-6 and TRBJ2-7, reads GAGVSQSPRYKVTKRGQDVALRCDPISGHVSLYWYRQALGQGPEFLTYFNYEAQQDKSGLPNDRFSAERPEGSISTLTIQRTEQRDSAMYRCASSHGQGIYEQYFGPGTRLTVT.

The chain has TRBV25-1 and TRBJ2-2; 8 nucleotides line up with TRBD1. This CDR3 spans 16 amino acids. In germline, CDR1 is MGHDK, CDR2 SYGVNS. Trimming removed 4 bases from V and 1 base from J; junction bases left unmatched: 5. The CDR3 protein is CASSGGQVLNTGELFF. The DNA of the CDR3 is TGTGCCAGCAGTGGGGGACAGGTCCTGAACACCGGGGAGCTGTTTTTT.

This chain joins TRBV5-1 and TRBJ1-3, with a possible D match to TRBD1 (6 bases). Trimming pared 0 bases from V and 2 bases from J, leaving 12 bases between. CDR1 and CDR2 from the germline V gene are SGHRS and YFSETQ. The CDR3 runs 16 residues. CDR3 nucleotides: TGCGCCAGCAGCTTGGCCCCAGGGGATCCTGGAAACACCATATATTTT. Translated, it gives CASSLAPGDPGNTIYF.

This clone was detected only once. The CDR3 region is CASTPGSSGRSEQYF. CDR3 DNA: TGTGCCAGCACCCCCGGCAGTAGCGGGAGAAGCGAGCAGTACTTC. The V gene is TRBV28, the J gene TRBJ2-7; TRBD2 matches 9 bases. CDR3 length equals 15 residues. Germline V gene lookup returns CDR1 MDHEN and CDR2 SYDVKM. After removal of 7 bases from V and 6 bases from J, the junction contained 13 bases not matched to a gene.

The V call is TRBV27, the J call TRBJ1-3; 7 positions agree with TRBD1. V shed 5 bases and J 3 bases; nucleotides not matched to a gene: 4. This CDR3 has 14 amino acids. Germline loops: CDR1 MNHEY, CDR2 SMNVEV (reference sequence). The CDR3 nucleotides read TGTGCCAGCAGTCCCACAGGGGTTGGAAACACCATATATTTT. It codes for CASSPTGVGNTIYF.

The genes are TRBV19 and TRBJ1-1; D may be TRBD1 (6 bases). This CDR3 is built from 14 residues. Germline CDR1 and CDR2: LNHDA and SQIVND (reference sequence). V gave up 7 bases and J gave up 1 base, with 13 bases separating them. As DNA, the CDR3 is TGTGCCAGTACCTCCACAGGGCAGAACACTGAAGCTTTCTTT. This encodes CASTSTGQNTEAFF.

The chain employs TRBV4-1 and TRBJ2-3; TRBD2 aligns across 15 bases. This CDR3 is 20 amino acids long. V shed 0 bases and J 6 bases; nucleotides not matched to a gene: 13. Germline loops: CDR1 MGHRA, CDR2 YSYEKL. In DNA form, the CDR3 reads TGCGCCAGCAGCCAAGAGGGCAGCGGACTAGCGGGAGGGTCGGGGGATACGCAGTATTTT. It codes for CASSQEGSGLAGGSGDTQYF.

This clone came up a few times. This chain uses TRBV27 with TRBJ2-7; 8 nucleotides align to TRBD2. The CDR3 has 15 residues. Germline CDR1 and CDR2: MNHEY and SMNVEV (reference sequence). Trimming cost V 6 bases and J 2 bases; bases outside gene matches: 9. The CDR3 nucleotides read TGTGCCAGCAGAAGTACGGCGGGAGGAACCTACGAGCAGTACTTC. Its translation: CASRSTAGGTYEQYF.

This clone was observed once. The chain joins TRBV6-5 to TRBJ2-7; D is uncertain. CDR1 MNHEY and CDR2 SVGAGI come from the germline V gene. The length of the CDR3 is 14 residues. V was clipped by 3 bases and J by 5 bases, with 14 bases between them. CDR3 in amino acids: CASSYSERLHEQYF. CDR3 nucleotide sequence: TGTGCCAGCAGTTATTCCGAGAGGCTCCACGAGCAGTACTTC.

This clone was seen just once. The chain employs TRBV15 and TRBJ2-7, with 7 bases identical to TRBD1. CDR1 is LNHNV, CDR2 YYDKDF, per germline (reference sequence). The CDR3 loop spans 17 amino acids. V shed 4 bases and J 3 bases; nucleotides not matched to a gene: 15. The CDR3 DNA sequence: TGTGCCACCAGCACCCTTTCCGGGACAGCTTATCTCTACGAGCAGTACTTC. This codes for CATSTLSGTAYLYEQYF.

V gene TRBV5-1 combines with J gene TRBJ1-1, with D tentatively TRBD1 (6 bases). CDR1 and CDR2 (germline): SGHRS, YFSETQ. This CDR3 comprises 13 residues. Trimming pared 5 bases from V and 7 bases from J, leaving 15 bases between. The CDR3 bases are TGCGCCAGCAGTACGGCAGGGGTTGTTGAAGCTTTCTTT. Translating gives CASSTAGVVEAFF.

The chain carries TRBV5-6 and TRBJ2-1; TRBD2 matches 8 bases. The CDR3 contains 15 residues. Germline lookup yields CDR1 SGHDT and CDR2 YYEEEE. J lost 6 bases, V lost 7 bases, and 12 bases had no gene match. CDR3 loop: CASGKREPPINEQFF. The CDR3 DNA reads TGTGCCAGCGGGAAGCGGGAGCCCCCTATCAATGAGCAGTTCTTC.

The chain carries TRBV7-2 and TRBJ2-7; TRBD1 matches at 8 bases. This CDR3 has 14 amino acids. Germline V gives CDR1 SGHTA, CDR2 FQGNSA. V lost 6 bases, J lost 7 bases, and 11 bases stayed unmatched. The CDR3: CASRMGQGAWEQYF. CDR3 in DNA: TGTGCCAGCAGGATGGGGCAGGGGGCCTGGGAGCAGTACTTC.

V is TRBV19 and J is TRBJ2-7; 8 bases map to TRBD1. The CDR3 runs to 14 residues. Germline V gene sequence: CDR1 LNHDA, CDR2 SQIVND (reference sequence). The trim removed 8 bases at V and 2 bases at J, leaving 8 bases unmatched. CDR3 sequence (DNA): TGTGCCAGTCGCGCCGGGACAGGCACCTACGAGCAGTACTTC. Protein: CASRAGTGTYEQYF. The whole variable domain, filled in from reference TRBV19 and TRBJ2-7, reads DGGITQSPKYLFRKEGQNVTLSCEQNLNHDAMYWYRQDPGQGLRLIYYSQIVNDFQKGDIAEGYSVSREKKESFPLTVTSAQKNPTAFYLCASRAGTGTYEQYFGPGTRLTVT.

This rearrangement joins TRBV4-2 to TRBJ1-4; TRBD1 matches at 8 bases. The CDR3 has 15 amino acids. Germline V gene data show CDR1 as LGHNA and CDR2 as YNFKEQ. The V segment lost 3 bases and the J segment 4 bases; nucleotides outside the gene matches: 4. The CDR3 DNA reads as TGTGCCAGCAGCCACCAGGGGGCCCTTAATGAAAAACTGTTTTTT. Translating it yields CASSHQGALNEKLFF.

The chain employs TRBV28 and TRBJ2-7, with TRBD1 matching over 10 bases. CDR1 MDHEN and CDR2 SYDVKM come from the germline V gene. The CDR3 is 15 amino acids. Trimming cost V 10 bases and J 7 bases; bases outside gene matches: 16. DNA of the CDR3: TGTGCCACCGGACAGGGGGAGAGCGGGAGCTTGGAGCAGTACTTC. Protein: CATGQGESGSLEQYF. Complete variable domain (other parts from reference TRBV28 and TRBJ2-7): DVKVTQSSRYLVKRTGEKVFLECVQDMDHENMFWYRQDPGLGLRLIYFSYDVKMKEKGDIPEGYSVSREKKERFSLILESASTNQTSMYLCATGQGESGSLEQYFGPGTRLTVT.

This chain links TRBV12-5 with TRBJ2-7; 8 nucleotides line up with TRBD1. This CDR3 comprises 16 residues. Germline V lookup: CDR1 LGHNT, CDR2 FRNRAP. Trimming took 6 bases from V and 3 from J; bases not matched to a gene: 13. This chain's CDR3 is CASGHNRDRPFYEQYF. In nucleotides, the CDR3 is TGTGCTAGTGGCCACAACCGGGACAGGCCTTTCTACGAGCAGTACTTC.

The chain joins TRBV5-1 to TRBJ1-2; D gene uncertain. The V gene lost 4 bases and the J gene lost 8 bases, with 12 bases spanning the gap. The CDR3 has 12 amino acids. Germline values: CDR1 SGHRS, CDR2 YFSETQ. CDR3 loop: CASSVPGSGYTF. The CDR3, as DNA: TGCGCCAGCAGCGTGCCGGGGTCGGGCTACACCTTC. Drawing the rest from reference TRBV5-1 and TRBJ1-2, the complete variable domain is KAGVTQTPRYLIKTRGQQVTLSCSPISGHRSVSWYQQTPGQGLQFLFEYFSETQRNKGNFPGRFSGRQFSNSRSEMNVSTLELGDSALYLCASSVPGSGYTFGSGTRLTVV.

The V call is TRBV4-3, the J call TRBJ2-1; 15 bases match TRBD2. The V gene's germline CDR1 is LGHNA and CDR2 YSLEER. CDR3 length: 20 residues. The junction had 10 bases not matched to a gene; V was cut back by 0 bases and J by 4 bases. The CDR3 loop reads CASSQDLGLAGGLGYNEQFF. CDR3 in DNA: TGCGCCAGCAGCCAAGATCTAGGACTAGCGGGAGGGCTCGGTTACAATGAGCAGTTCTTC.

This chain links TRBV2 with TRBJ1-1; D remains ambiguous. Germline V CDR1 and CDR2: SNHLY, FYNNEI. Trimming took 7 bases from V and 2 from J, leaving 5 bases between them. The CDR3 is 11 residues long. The DNA for the CDR3 is TGTGCCAGCACTCTCAACACTGAAGCTTTCTTT. This sequence encodes CASTLNTEAFF.

The chain has TRBV6-4 and TRBJ1-2; possibly TRBD1 for D (6 bases). CDR1 and CDR2 from the germline V gene are MRHNA and SNTAGT. Trimming pared 0 bases from V and 8 bases from J, leaving 10 bases between. The CDR3 spans 13 residues. The CDR3 sequence is CASSDSTGRGYTF. The CDR3 DNA sequence: TGTGCCAGCAGTGACTCCACAGGGAGAGGCTACACCTTC.

CDR3 protein: CASSESPAGGNYNEQFF. The CDR3 bases are TGTGCCAGCAGTGAATCCCCAGCGGGAGGGAACTACAATGAGCAGTTCTTC. This sequence joins TRBV25-1 and TRBJ2-1; 10 bases agree with TRBD2. The CDR3 loop spans 17 amino acids. The germline gives CDR1 MGHDK, CDR2 SYGVNS. The V segment lost 1 base and the J segment 3 bases; nucleotides outside the gene matches: 6. The variable domain in full, with the rest retrieved from reference TRBV25-1 and TRBJ2-1, is EADIYQTPRYLVIGTGKKITLECSQTMGHDKMYWYQQDPGMELHLIHYSYGVNSTEKGDLSSESTVSRIRTEHFPLTLESARPSHTSQYLCASSESPAGGNYNEQFFGPGTRLTVL.

This sequence joins TRBV5-6 and TRBJ2-5, with 10 bases identical to TRBD1. After removal of 2 bases from V and 5 bases from J, the junction contained 6 bases not matched to a gene. The germline gives CDR1 SGHDT, CDR2 YYEEEE. There are 15 residues in the CDR3. As DNA, the CDR3 is TGTGCCAGCAGCTTACCGGACAGGGGGAGGGAGACCCAGTACTTC. As protein: CASSLPDRGRETQYF. Combining the CDR3 with reference TRBV5-6 and TRBJ2-5 gives the whole variable domain DAGVTQSPTHLIKTRGQQVTLRCSPKSGHDTVSWYQQALGQGPQFIFQYYEEEERQRGNFPDRFSGHQFPNYSSELNVNALLLGDSALYLCASSLPDRGRETQYFGPGTRLLVL.

This rearrangement joins TRBV14 to TRBJ1-3; possible D gene TRBD1, 5 bases. The V and J ends lost 5 bases and 0 bases respectively, with 14 bases between them. The germline gives CDR1 SGHDN, CDR2 FVKESK. The CDR3 is made up of 16 amino acids. The CDR3, as DNA: TGTGCCAGCAGCTCGGACATCTTCCACTCTGGAAACACCATATATTTT. Its translation is CASSSDIFHSGNTIYF. Using reference TRBV14 and TRBJ1-3 for the parts outside the CDR3, the full variable domain is EAGVTQFPSHSVIEKGQTVTLRCDPISGHDNLYWYRRVMGKEIKFLLHFVKESKQDESGMPNNRFLAERTGGTYSTLKVQPAELEDSGVYFCASSSDIFHSGNTIYFGEGSWLTVV.

The J gene is TRBJ2-3, the V gene TRBV10-3; TRBD2 matches at 11 bases. Trimming cost V 6 bases and J 2 bases; bases outside gene matches: 13. Per germline, CDR1 ENHRY and CDR2 SYGVKD. The length of the CDR3 is 18 residues. The CDR3 loop reads CAISGRLAGRNPTDTQYF. For the CDR3, the DNA is TGTGCCATCAGCGGACGACTAGCGGGACGAAACCCCACAGATACGCAGTATTTT.